The entry that follows covers one TCR beta chain sequence. Its target is not known. The PCR ran on 60 Vbeta and 13 Jbeta primers. Profiled with immunoSEQ multiplex PCR; TCRdb holds only in-frame clones, not every one. The sample carries roughly 150,000 clones, over 70% recorded once. CDR3 length: 13 residues. With V trimmed by 2 bases and J by 6 bases, 2 bases remained unmatched. In germline, CDR1 is SEHNR, CDR2 FQNEAQ (reference sequence). The entry originates in a study of cytomegalovirus exposure and HLA in healthy donors. Study results and limitations: The likely origin of a cluster of highly shared sequence variants was a sequencing artifact. A missense variant in DCLRE1C was later tied to TCR beta V- and J-gene trimming. In a later analysis, approximately 15,000 TCR beta sequences were associated with HLA alleles at 0.05 false discovery rate.

Sequences were obtained from PBMCs. The rearrangement links TRBV7-9 to TRBJ2-7; 9 nucleotides line up with TRBD1. This TCR derives from a man between 45 and 60 years old in good health and CMV-seropositive. The CDR3 region is CASSLTGGVEQYF. CDR3 DNA: TGTGCCAGCAGCTTAACAGGGGGCGTCGAGCAGTACTTC.